These 10 T cell receptor beta chains were sequenced from one sample in a study of breast tumors, draining lymph nodes, adjacent tissues. TCRdb re-derived calls from the multiplex PCR reads in MiXCR, one entry per CDR3 protein. The sample carries more than 100,000 distinct CDR3 sequences, around 24% recorded once. Samples came from axillary lymph nodes draining the breast cancer. Sequencing input: axillary lymph node tissue. The receptors derive from a female donor with breast cancer. Some clones in this sample may be carry-over from other donors' samples.

This clonotype was picked up many times. The V and J genes are TRBV7-8 and TRBJ2-3; D is possibly TRBD1 (5 bases). Germline V lookup: CDR1 SGHVS, CDR2 FQNEAQ. V was trimmed by 5 bases and J by 2 bases, leaving 17 bases between them. The CDR3 consists of 16 residues. CDR3 region: CASSLPGAGHTDTQYF. The CDR3 DNA reads as TGTGCCAGCAGCCTCCCTGGAGCAGGGCACACAGATACGCAGTATTTT.

This clonotype was seen many times. This chain uses TRBV15 with TRBJ2-7, with a tentative D call TRBD1 (5 bases). This CDR3 is built from 13 residues. Germline loops: CDR1 LNHNV, CDR2 YYDKDF (reference sequence). V was cut by 1 base and J by 6 bases, with 10 bases left in between. The CDR3 DNA is TGTGCCACCAGCAGAGCGTGGGGCCCCGAGCAGTACTTC. Protein product: CATSRAWGPEQYF.

On this clonotype itself: Being one base from a much bigger clone, this may be a read error. The rearrangement uses TRBV7-2 and TRBJ2-1; D is ambiguous. The CDR3 covers 14 residues. From germline, CDR1 is SGHTA and CDR2 FQGNSA. This CDR3 is CASSLGGSYGEQSF. CDR3 nucleotide sequence: TGTGCCAGCAGCTTAGGCGGTTCATATGGTGAGCAGTCCTTC.

This clonotype has ten or more counts. The chain recombines TRBV12-5 with TRBJ1-2, with no clear D. CDR3 length: 13 amino acids. Trimming stripped 6 bases from V and 10 bases from J, with 18 bases between. Germline CDR1 reads LGHNT; CDR2 reads FRNRAP. The CDR3 DNA is TGTGCTAGTGGCCCCCACTGGACGGCGGCCTACACCTTC. Translating gives CASGPHWTAAYTF.

In the case of this clonotype: Possible read error: a much larger clone is one base away. The V gene is TRBV30, the J gene TRBJ1-4; the match to TRBD1 covers 7 bases. The CDR3 is made up of 13 amino acids. Germline loops: CDR1 GTSNPN, CDR2 SVGIG (reference sequence). CDR3 sequence reads: CALTGRFNERLFF. As DNA, the CDR3 is TGTGCCTTGACAGGGCGTTTCAATGAAAGACTGTTTTTT.

As to this clonotype: A much more abundant neighbour one base away suggests this may be a read error. The chain joins TRBV19 to TRBJ2-1; D not resolved. Germline CDR1 LNHDA, CDR2 SQIVND (reference sequence). The CDR3 is made up of 14 amino acids. The CDR3 coding sequence is TGTGCCAGTAGTATCTTGGGATCCTACAATGAGCAGTCCTTC. Encoded protein: CASSILGSYNEQSF.

This clonotype was observed once. This could be a read error, since a much larger clone is one nucleotide away. This chain joins TRBV5-5 and TRBJ2-3; maybe TRBD2 (6 bases). This CDR3 has 17 residues. The germline gives CDR1 SGHKS, CDR2 YYEKEE (reference sequence). V was cut by 1 base and J by 3 bases, with 18 bases left in between. CDR3 nucleotide sequence: TGTGCCAGCAGCTTGCGTTGGGGGGATCGAGTTACAGATACGCAGTATTTT. Translating it yields CASSLRWGDRVTDTQYF.

Of note for this clonotype: Since a much larger clone is just one base distant, this may be a read error. Here the CDR3 omits its conserved ending phenylalanine or tryptophan, so a read error is the likely source. The chain employs TRBV6-2 or TRBV6-3 and TRBJ2-3, with 10 bases matching TRBD2. Germline-derived CDR1 and CDR2 are MNHEY and SVGEGT. V lost 6 bases and J lost 8; bases outside the gene matches: 8. The CDR3 length is 14 residues. The CDR3 coding sequence is TGTGCCAGCAGCTCCGGGACTAGCGAGTCTACGCAGTATTCT. This translates into CASSSGTSESTQYS.

The table lists this clonotype with many counts. The DNA of the CDR3 is TGTGCCATCAGTGAGTCTCTAGCGGGAGTGTCCTACAATGAGCAGTTCTTC. This sequence encodes CAISESLAGVSYNEQFF. This rearrangement joins TRBV10-3 to TRBJ2-1; 10 bases are shared with TRBD2. The V segment lost 0 bases and the J segment 1 base; nucleotides outside the gene matches: 3. The CDR3 is 17 residues long. In germline, CDR1 is ENHRY, CDR2 SYGVKD.

The chain employs TRBV7-2 and TRBJ1-1; D possibly corresponds to TRBD1 (6 bases). CDR1 is SGHTA, CDR2 FQGNSA, per germline. This CDR3 has 14 amino acids. V gave up 5 bases and J gave up 4 bases, with 14 bases separating them. In DNA, the CDR3 is TGTGCCAGCAGCCCTCGTCAGGGGATCACTGAAGCTTTCTTT. This encodes CASSPRQGITEAFF.